This T cell receptor (beta chain) was sequenced during a study of shared T cell receptors in the human thymus. The germline V gene encodes CDR1 ENHRY and CDR2 SYGVKD. V lost 2 bases and J lost 8, with 18 bases in between. The CDR3 covers 15 residues. Clones were sequenced by immunoSEQ multiplex PCR, and TCRdb holds only the in-frame ones, with some missing. This repertoire shows some 760,000 clones, 70% to 90% found once; its top ten account for 0.0095% to 0.011%. These data also featured in a second study, about human thymus T cells. This second study says: Donor material was obtained from healthy Finnish infants undergoing corrective surgery for congenital heart defects. Thymus was obtained from resections taken during corrective heart surgery. Among thymic and blood repertoires, usage of V and J genes appeared biased. The related literature has documented a marked overlap of thymic repertoires among unrelated individuals.

The sequence derives from a girl in the first two years of life with a congenital heart defect. V is TRBV10-3 and J is TRBJ1-2; D remains unclear. Sequenced input: thymocytes. In nucleotides, the CDR3 is TGTGCCATCAGTGAGGGGCTGCCCGACACGGGAGGCTACACCTTC. Its translation: CAISEGLPDTGGYTF.